This T cell receptor beta chain was recovered during a study of technical replicates of blood from a few donors. The CDR3 is 15 amino acids. The germline gives CDR1 SGHAT, CDR2 FQNNGV. V was cut by 3 bases and J by 3 bases, with 12 bases left in between. Here immunoSEQ multiplex PCR was the method, and the copy in TCRdb shows in-frame clones only, minus some. Among tens of thousands of clones listed, less than 98% were seen once. Sequenced sample: T cells isolated from PBMCs. The chain combines TRBV11-2 with TRBJ1-5; tentatively, D is TRBD1 (6 bases). The receptor comes from a human donor in good health. The CDR3 DNA is TGTGCCAGCAGCTTTACGACAGGACCCAATCAGCCCCAGCATTTT. Translated: CASSFTTGPNQPQHF.